In its sample, the clone carrying this TCR beta chain was seen a few times. As yet, its antigen is unknown. This sample was taken from a study of response to subunit inactivated influenza vaccine. Study results and limitations: Every seasonal influenza vaccination brings in few new T cells, the authors suggested.

Via MiXCR, TCRdb re-called the RT-PCR reads, giving one row per CDR3 protein. The sample shows some 850,000 distinct CDR3 sequences, under 20% of them seen only once. V was trimmed by 0 bases and J by 5 bases, leaving 14 bases between them. The CDR3 sequence is 15 residues long. The germline gives CDR1 LNHNV, CDR2 YYDKDF (reference sequence). The receptor was isolated from a man in his fifties who received an inactivated influenza vaccine. V is TRBV15 and J is TRBJ2-7, with D tentatively TRBD1 or TRBD2 (6 bases each). Material: PBMCs from blood, obtained roughly 5 days after vaccination. The CDR3 protein is CATSRDRSRGDEQYF. CDR3 DNA: TGTGCCACCAGCAGAGATCGTAGTAGGGGGGACGAGCAGTACTTC.